This T cell receptor beta chain was observed in a study of shared clonotypes between healthy human individuals. Study-wide results and caveats: The sharing of roughly 5% of naive CD4 clonotypes was seen across a handful of donors.

Splitting the CD4+ cells yielded a CD45RA+ naive subset and a CD45RA-negative memory subset. This clone has just a few counts. Its antigen is undetermined. Here immunoSEQ multiplex PCR was the method, and the copy in TCRdb shows in-frame clones only, minus some. This table holds roughly 2,500,000 clones, roughly 93% found once. Trimming cost V 3 bases and J 2 bases; bases outside gene matches: 4. Germline loops: CDR1 SGHTA, CDR2 FQGNSA. This CDR3 is 15 amino acids long. Sequenced sample: naive CD4+ T cells from PBMCs. Subset indicated: CD45RA+ positively selected. The origin of this receptor is a man younger than 35 in good health. Some clones in this sample may be carry-over from other donors' samples. The chain carries TRBV7-2 and TRBJ2-1, with 7 bases lining up with TRBD2. The chain's CDR3 is CASSFQAGTYNEQFF. In DNA form, the CDR3 reads TGTGCCAGCAGCTTCCAAGCGGGAACCTACAATGAGCAGTTCTTC.